Shown below are 23 T cell receptor beta chains from a single sample sequenced in a study of CXCR3-negative and CXCR3-positive naive CD8 T cells. Study findings and constraints: When CXCR3-positive naive cells were set against CXCR3-negative naive cells, the former had more hydrophobic TRB CDR3s.

These TCRs are of unknown antigen specificity. Via 5' RACE with UMI labels, TRB cDNA libraries were prepared. TCRdb reanalyzed the 5' RACE reads, giving one entry per CDR3 protein sequence and no DNA. Recorded for this sample: tens of thousands of distinct CDR3 sequences. Sequencing used naive CXCR3+ CD8+ T cells from blood. The subset here: CD45RO-CCR7+CD27+CD95- naive CD8+ T cells expressing CXCR3 (TNR3+). The source is a human donor in good health. Some clones in this sample may be carry-over from other donors' samples.

This chain joins TRBV29-1 and TRBJ1-1; TCRdb's assignment of TRBD1 cannot be checked, as there is no DNA. The germline gives CDR1 SQVTM, CDR2 ANQGSEA. The CDR3 covers 13 residues. The CDR3 region is CSAPGQAGTEAFF.

The CDR3 sequence is CAGSLATGGNEQFF. The chain is built from TRBV7-7 and TRBJ2-1; TCRdb's assignment of TRBD1 cannot be checked, as there is no DNA. Germline V lookup: CDR1 SSHAT, CDR2 FNYEAQ (reference sequence). The CDR3 is 14 amino acids.

The chain is built from TRBV15 and TRBJ2-2; as DNA is missing, the TRBD1 call by TCRdb cannot be tested. CDR1 is LNHNV, CDR2 YYDKDF, per germline (reference sequence). CDR3 size: 14 residues. CDR3 protein: CATSRGPGTGELFF.

This chain uses TRBV28 with TRBJ2-1; TCRdb gives TRBD1 as the D gene, but with no DNA this cannot be confirmed. The CDR3 is made up of 15 amino acids. CDR1 MDHEN and CDR2 SYDVKM come from the germline V gene. The CDR3 spells CASSLSPPFGNEQFF.

This chain links TRBV5-5 with TRBJ2-4; TCRdb's assignment of TRBD1 cannot be checked, as there is no DNA. CDR1 is SGHKS and CDR2 is YYEKEE in the germline V gene (reference sequence). The CDR3 loop spans 15 amino acids. The CDR3 here is CASSHPDRPKNIQYF.

The V and J genes are TRBV28 and TRBJ2-1; TCRdb indicates TRBD2, and absent DNA this call remains unverified. CDR3 length: 17 amino acids. Germline lookup yields CDR1 MDHEN and CDR2 SYDVKM. CDR3: CASSWPRAGGGMNEQFF.

This sequence joins TRBV12-3 or TRBV12-4 and TRBJ2-5; there is no DNA to check the TCRdb D call of TRBD1. This CDR3 has 11 residues. The CDR3 reads CASSWAEAQYF.

CDR3: CASSGSEYEQYF. This rearrangement joins TRBV2 to TRBJ2-7. CDR3 length equals 12 residues. CDR1 is SNHLY, CDR2 FYNNEI, per germline.

The V and J genes are TRBV6-5 and TRBJ2-7; TCRdb returns TRBD1, unconfirmable since there is no DNA. Germline V lookup: CDR1 MNHEY, CDR2 SVGAGI. The CDR3 length is 15 residues. The CDR3 reads CASSYSGTGVTEQYF.

The chain recombines TRBV12-3 or TRBV12-4 with TRBJ2-7; no DNA is available, so the TRBD1 call from TCRdb remains unchecked. The CDR3 consists of 16 residues. CDR3 loop: CASSFSSGRKRGEQYF.

The chain joins TRBV12-3 or TRBV12-4 to TRBJ2-7; TCRdb's D call, TRBD1, is unchecked because there is no DNA. This CDR3 contains 16 residues. CDR3 region: CASSFLGEIPFIGQYF.

This sequence joins TRBV23-1 and TRBJ2-5; TCRdb's D call, TRBD1, is unchecked because there is no DNA. TRBV23-1 is an ORF for which the function is uncertain. The CDR3 contains 14 residues. CDR3 protein: CASSQSEGRKTQYF.

The chain uses TRBV24-1 and TRBJ2-3; TCRdb names TRBD1, which stays unverified in the absence of DNA. The length of the CDR3 is 14 residues. Germline assignment: CDR1 KGHDR and CDR2 SFDVKD. The CDR3 spells CATSDWGTTDTQYF.

This chain joins TRBV7-6 and TRBJ2-1; TCRdb names TRBD1, which stays unverified in the absence of DNA. The germline gives CDR1 SGHVS, CDR2 FNYEAQ. The CDR3 is made up of 14 amino acids. The CDR3 protein is CATTSSRFTREQFF.

CDR3 region: CASSDLDSRYEQYF. This chain uses TRBV28 with TRBJ2-7; the D call of TRBD1 rests on TCRdb alone, since no DNA is present to check it. There are 14 residues in the CDR3. Germline V CDR1 and CDR2: MDHEN, SYDVKM.

This chain links TRBV12-3 or TRBV12-4 with TRBJ2-4; the TCRdb D gene call, TRBD1, has no DNA to confirm it. CDR3 length equals 15 residues. CDR3 amino acids: CASTPGQGTKNIQYF.

The gene calls are TRBV25-1 and TRBJ2-3; as DNA is missing, the TRBD1 call by TCRdb cannot be tested. The CDR3 is 12 residues long. Germline V gene data show CDR1 as MGHDK and CDR2 as SYGVNS. The CDR3 sequence is CASTGNTDTQYF. Full variable domain (missing parts from reference TRBV25-1 and TRBJ2-3): EADIYQTPRYLVIGTGKKITLECSQTMGHDKMYWYQQDPGMELHLIHYSYGVNSTEKGDLSSESTVSRIRTEHFPLTLESARPSHTSQYLCASTGNTDTQYFGPGTRLTVL.

The chain is built from TRBV7-2 and TRBJ1-4; as DNA is missing, the TRBD1 call by TCRdb cannot be tested. This CDR3 has 15 amino acids. Germline CDR1 reads SGHTA; CDR2 reads FQGNSA. CDR3 region: CASSLRTGVNEKLFF.

This chain joins TRBV6-2 or TRBV6-3 and TRBJ1-5; lacking DNA, the TRBD1 call made by TCRdb goes unchecked. The CDR3 is 20 amino acids. Germline V gene data show CDR1 as MNHEY and CDR2 as SVGEGT. CDR3 residues: CASSYPPWDEIRYSNQPQHF.

The V and J genes are TRBV5-1 and TRBJ2-5. The germline V gene has CDR1 SGHRS and CDR2 YFSETQ. The CDR3 totals 16 residues. This chain's CDR3 is CASSLAEGELEETQYF.

The chain combines TRBV20-1 with TRBJ2-1; as DNA is missing, the TRBD2 call by TCRdb cannot be tested. The CDR3 length is 14 residues. CDR1 DFQATT and CDR2 SNEGSKA come from the germline V gene (reference sequence). The CDR3 sequence: CSASEIAGINEQFF.

The chain combines TRBV29-1 with TRBJ1-1; the TRBD1 assignment by TCRdb is unverifiable without DNA. The CDR3 loop spans 12 amino acids. Germline V gene sequence: CDR1 SQVTM, CDR2 ANQGSEA. CDR3 residues: CSGRQENTEAFF. The full variable domain, completed using reference TRBV29-1 and TRBJ1-1, is SAVISQKPSRDICQRGTSLTIQCQVDSQVTMMFWYRQQPGQSLTLIATANQGSEATYESGFVIDKFPISRPNLTFSTLTVSNMSPEDSSIYLCSGRQENTEAFFGQGTRLTVV.

This rearrangement joins TRBV5-6 to TRBJ2-7; TCRdb returns TRBD2, unconfirmable since there is no DNA. The CDR3 loop spans 15 amino acids. CDR1 and CDR2 (germline): SGHDT, YYEEEE. The CDR3 region is CASSLALAGSYEQYF.